This T cell receptor (beta chain) was recovered during a study of shared clonotypes between healthy human individuals. The CDR3 spans 16 residues. In germline, CDR1 is SEHNR, CDR2 FQNEAQ (reference sequence). Trimming cost V 5 bases and J 6 bases; bases outside gene matches: 12. It was CD45RO-negative cells, positively selected for CCR7, that made up naive CD8 cells, with terminally differentiated effector memory CD45RA+ cells excluded. The repertoire was sequenced with immunoSEQ multiplex PCR; TCRdb's copy has only in-frame clones and lacks some. The table records under 1 million clones, 90% to 98% of them present only once.

This TCR derives from a man aged 25 to 40 in good health. The sample taken for sequencing was naive CD8+ T cells sorted from blood. This sequence joins TRBV7-9 and TRBJ1-5; TRBD1 agrees at 8 bases. In DNA, the CDR3 is TGTGCCAGCAGCCCCCCGACAGGGGAAATGGGTCAGCCCCAGCATTTT. Protein product: CASSPPTGEMGQPQHF. Supplemented by reference TRBV7-9 and TRBJ1-5, the full variable domain reads DTGVSQNPRHKITKRGQNVTFRCDPISEHNRLYWYRQTLGQGPEFLTYFQNEAQLEKSRLLSDRFSAERPKGSFSTLEIQRTEQGDSAMYLCASSPPTGEMGQPQHFGDGTRLSIL.